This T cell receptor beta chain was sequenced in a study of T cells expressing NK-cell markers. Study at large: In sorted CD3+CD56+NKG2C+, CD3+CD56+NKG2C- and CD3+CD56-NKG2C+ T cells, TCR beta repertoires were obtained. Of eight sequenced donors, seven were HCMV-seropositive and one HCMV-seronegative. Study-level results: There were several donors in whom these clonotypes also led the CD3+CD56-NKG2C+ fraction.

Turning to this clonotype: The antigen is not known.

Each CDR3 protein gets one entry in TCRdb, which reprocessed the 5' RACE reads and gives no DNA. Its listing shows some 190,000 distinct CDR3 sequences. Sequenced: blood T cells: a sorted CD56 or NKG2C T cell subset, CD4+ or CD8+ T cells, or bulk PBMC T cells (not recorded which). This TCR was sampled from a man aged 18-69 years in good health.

The CDR3 sequence: CASSATGTANTGELFF. J is TRBJ2-2 and V is TRBV5-5; TCRdb lists TRBD1, though no DNA is available to test this call. The germline V gene encodes CDR1 SGHKS and CDR2 YYEKEE (reference sequence). The CDR3 consists of 16 residues.